This T cell receptor (beta chain) was recorded in a study of T cells after yellow fever vaccination. Findings and caveats of the study: When the response was secondary, it was weaker but reached its peak faster, day 5 versus 15.

TCRdb reprocessed the 5' RACE reads with MiXCR, giving one entry per CDR3 protein. The sample consists of 95,000 to 100,000 distinct CDR3 sequences, approximately 6.3% of them appearing once. The CDR3 is 13 amino acids. Germline values: CDR1 MNHEY, CDR2 SVGAGI. With 4 bases removed from V and 5 bases from J, the gap between germline ends came to 11 bases. This clonotype was picked up a small number of times. The antigen remains undetermined. The sequence came from a man aged 18 to 29 who received the YFV17D yellow fever vaccine. Source: CD8+ T cells sorted from PBMCs, taken 10 days after the yellow fever booster vaccination. The rearrangement joins TRBV6-5 to TRBJ1-1, with D perhaps matching TRBD1 (5 bases). The CDR3 loop is CASSFWGRTEAFF. The CDR3 DNA follows: TGTGCCAGCAGTTTTTGGGGCCGGACTGAAGCTTTCTTT.